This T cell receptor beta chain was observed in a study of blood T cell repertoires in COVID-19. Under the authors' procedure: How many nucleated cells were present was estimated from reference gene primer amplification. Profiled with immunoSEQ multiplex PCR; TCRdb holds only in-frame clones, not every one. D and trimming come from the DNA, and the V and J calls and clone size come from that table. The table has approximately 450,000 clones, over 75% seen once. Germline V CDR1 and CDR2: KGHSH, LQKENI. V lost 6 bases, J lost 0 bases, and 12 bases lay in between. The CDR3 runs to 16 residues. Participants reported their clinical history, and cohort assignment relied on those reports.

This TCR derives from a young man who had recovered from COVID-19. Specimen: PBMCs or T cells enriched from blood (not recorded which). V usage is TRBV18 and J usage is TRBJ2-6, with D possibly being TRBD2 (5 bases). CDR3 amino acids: CASSPGSNSGANVLTF. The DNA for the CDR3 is TGTGCCAGCTCCCCGGGATCAAACTCTGGGGCCAACGTCCTGACTTTC.